This T cell receptor beta chain comes out of a study of CD8+CD57+ T cells in acquired aplastic anemia. General study results and limits: Patients and controls had in common fewer than 30 CD8+ CDR3 sequences. A significant difference in CD8+ Simpson's diversity between patients and controls was not found.

This clonotype has at least ten counts. Its specificity is unknown. Previously, flow cytometry had revealed CD8+CD57+ cell expansion in the patients chosen for sequencing. All patients had severe acquired aplastic anemia. V lost 1 base and J lost 2, with 8 bases in between. Germline assignment: CDR1 SGHAT and CDR2 FQNNGV. The CDR3 sequence is 14 residues long. Profiling of TCR beta VDJ combinations and CDR3 sequences used genomic DNA as template. TCRdb re-derived calls from the reads in MiXCR, one entry per CDR3 protein. This repertoire shows under 200,000 distinct CDR3 sequences, around half found once; its top ten account for about 2.8%.

The material sequenced was sorted CD4+, CD8+, or CD8+CD57+ T cells (not recorded which) from PBMCs. V gene TRBV11-2 combines with J gene TRBJ1-1, with D possibly being TRBD1 (6 bases). The origin of this receptor is a human donor with aplastic anemia. This CDR3 reads CASSLATGNTEAFF. For the CDR3, the DNA is TGTGCCAGCAGCTTAGCGACAGGTAACACTGAAGCTTTCTTT. The full variable domain, its missing parts supplied by reference TRBV11-2 and TRBJ1-1, is EAGVAQSPRYKIIEKRQSVAFWCNPISGHATLYWYQQILGQGPKLLIQFQNNGVVDDSQLPKDRFSAERLKGVDSTLKIQPAKLEDSAVYLCASSLATGNTEAFFGQGTRLTVV.